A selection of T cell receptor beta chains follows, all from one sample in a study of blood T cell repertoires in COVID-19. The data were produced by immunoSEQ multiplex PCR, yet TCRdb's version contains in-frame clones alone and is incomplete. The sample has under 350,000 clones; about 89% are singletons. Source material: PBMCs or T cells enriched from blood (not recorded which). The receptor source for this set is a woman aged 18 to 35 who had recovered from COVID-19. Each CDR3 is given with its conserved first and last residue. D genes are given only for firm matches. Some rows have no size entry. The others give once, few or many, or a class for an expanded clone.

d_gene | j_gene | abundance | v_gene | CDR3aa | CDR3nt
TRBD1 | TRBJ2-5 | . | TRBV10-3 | CAIQGAGETQYF | TGTGCCATCCAGGGGGCAGGAGAGACCCAGTACTTC
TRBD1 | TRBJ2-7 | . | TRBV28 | CASSSQGQGTFSAWEYF | TGTGCCAGCAGCTCCCAGGGACAGGGTACTTTTTCGGCTTGGGAGTACTTC
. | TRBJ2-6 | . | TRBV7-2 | CASSLVAVSSGANVLTF | TGTGCCAGCAGCTTAGTGGCGGTGAGCTCTGGGGCCAACGTCCTGACTTTC
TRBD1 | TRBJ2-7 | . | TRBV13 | CASRQGVSYEQYF | TGTGCCAGCAGACAGGGGGTCTCCTACGAGCAGTACTTC
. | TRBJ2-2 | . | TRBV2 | CASSELGHKNTGELFF | TGTGCCAGCAGTGAGCTAGGCCACAAAAACACCGGGGAGCTGTTTTTT
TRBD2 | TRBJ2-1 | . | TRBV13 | CASTSWGTRAYNEQFF | TGTGCCAGCACCTCATGGGGGACTAGGGCCTACAATGAGCAGTTCTTC
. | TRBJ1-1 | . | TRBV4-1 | CASSSAGLGPNTEAFF | TGCGCCAGCAGCAGCGCGGGTCTGGGTCCGAACACTGAAGCTTTCTTT
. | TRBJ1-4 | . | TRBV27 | CASSLSAGARSEKLFF | TGTGCCAGCAGTTTATCGGCAGGCGCCCGCAGTGAAAAACTGTTTTTT
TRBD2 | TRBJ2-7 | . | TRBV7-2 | CASSLSGGHEQYF | TGTGCCAGCAGCTTATCGGGAGGACACGAGCAGTACTTC
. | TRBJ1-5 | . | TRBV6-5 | CASRSLGGYGQPQHF | TGTGCCAGCAGGTCCCTCGGAGGGTATGGACAGCCCCAGCATTTT
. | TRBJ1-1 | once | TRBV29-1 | CSVVGRFREPNTEAFF | TGCAGCGTTGTTGGTAGGTTCAGGGAACCGAACACTGAAGCTTTCTTT
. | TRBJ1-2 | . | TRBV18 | CASSPIDSRSYGYGYTF | TGTGCCAGCTCACCAATCGACTCGAGGTCCTACGGCTATGGCTACACCTTC
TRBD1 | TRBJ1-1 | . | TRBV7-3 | CASSLDRGQTEAFF | TGTGCCAGCAGCTTGGACAGGGGGCAGACTGAAGCTTTCTTT
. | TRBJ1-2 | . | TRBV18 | CASSPSGNYGYTF | TGTGCCAGCTCACCTTCGGGAAACTATGGCTACACCTTC
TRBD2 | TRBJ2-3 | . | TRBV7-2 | CASSETSVSTDTQYF | TGTGCCAGCAGCGAAACTAGCGTTAGCACAGATACGCAGTATTTT
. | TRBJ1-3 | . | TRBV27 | CASSGGFGGNTIYF | TGTGCCAGCAGCGGCGGGTTCGGTGGAAACACCATATATTTT
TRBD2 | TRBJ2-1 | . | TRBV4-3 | CASSQDSAGGPYNEQFF | TGCGCCAGCAGCCAAGATTCGGCGGGGGGGCCCTACAATGAGCAGTTCTTC
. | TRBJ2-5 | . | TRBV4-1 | CASSPDRSQETQYF | TGCGCCAGCAGCCCAGACAGATCCCAAGAGACCCAGTACTTC
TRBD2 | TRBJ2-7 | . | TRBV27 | CASSLSEAGGFYEQYF | TGTGCCAGCAGTTTATCGGAAGCGGGAGGATTCTACGAGCAGTACTTC
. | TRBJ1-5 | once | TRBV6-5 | CASSLNRESNQPQHF | TGTGCCAGCAGTTTAAACAGGGAAAGCAATCAGCCCCAGCATTTT
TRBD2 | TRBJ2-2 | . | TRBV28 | CASSRTSTFTGELFF | TGTGCCAGCAGTCGGACTAGCACGTTCACCGGGGAGCTGTTTTTT
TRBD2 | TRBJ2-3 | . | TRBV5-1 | CASSLDLAGLDTQYF | TGCGCCAGCAGCTTGGATCTAGCGGGTTTGGATACGCAGTATTTT
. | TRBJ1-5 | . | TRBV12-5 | CASGLVLGQGNQPQHF | TGTGCTAGTGGTTTGGTACTCGGGCAGGGGAATCAGCCCCAGCATTTT
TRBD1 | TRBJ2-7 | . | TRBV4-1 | CASSQSTGTGVGEQYF | TGCGCCAGCAGCCAATCAACCGGGACAGGGGTAGGGGAGCAGTACTTC
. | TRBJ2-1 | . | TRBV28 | CASNLRDEQFF | TGTGCCAGTAACCTGAGAGATGAGCAGTTCTTC
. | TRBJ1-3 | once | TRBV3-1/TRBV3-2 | CAAAGGSGNTIYF | TGTGCCGCCGCGGGGGGCTCTGGAAACACCATATATTTT
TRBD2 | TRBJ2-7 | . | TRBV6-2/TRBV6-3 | CASSYSRLAGEYEQYF | TGTGCCAGCAGTTACTCGAGACTAGCGGGGGAATACGAGCAGTACTTC
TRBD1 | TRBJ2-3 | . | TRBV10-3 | CATYKGQAPSTDTQYF | TGTGCCACATACAAAGGACAGGCCCCTAGCACAGATACGCAGTATTTT
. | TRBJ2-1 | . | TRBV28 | CASSFSGHYNEQFF | TGTGCCAGCAGTTTTTCGGGACATTACAATGAGCAGTTCTTC
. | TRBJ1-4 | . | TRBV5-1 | CASSKLRYATNEKLFF | TGCGCCAGCAGCAAACTACGCTACGCAACTAATGAAAAACTGTTTTTT
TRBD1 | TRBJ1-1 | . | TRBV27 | CASSPNGRQGLNTEAFF | TGTGCCAGCAGTCCCAACGGTAGACAGGGCTTGAACACTGAAGCTTTCTTT
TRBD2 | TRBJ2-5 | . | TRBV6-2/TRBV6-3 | CASSWGAGGPQTQYF | TGTGCCAGCAGCTGGGGAGCGGGAGGGCCCCAGACCCAGTACTTC
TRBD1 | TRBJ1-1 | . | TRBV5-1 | CASSLFIAPTGAEAFF | TGCGCCAGCAGCCTTTTTATAGCTCCGACAGGGGCTGAAGCTTTCTTT
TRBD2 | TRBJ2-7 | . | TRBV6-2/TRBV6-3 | CASSYSRSGGHYEQYF | TGTGCCAGCAGTTACTCGAGATCGGGAGGGCACTACGAGCAGTACTTC
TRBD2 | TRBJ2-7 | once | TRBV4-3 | CASSQGSGGYEQYF | TGCGCCAGCAGCCAAGGCAGCGGGGGGTACGAGCAGTACTTC
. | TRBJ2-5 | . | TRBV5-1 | CASNPAALAQETQYF | TGCGCCAGCAACCCCGCGGCTCTTGCACAAGAGACCCAGTACTTC
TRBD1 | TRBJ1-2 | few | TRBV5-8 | CASSWDRGRYRYGYTF | TGTGCCAGCAGCTGGGACAGGGGCCGATACCGATATGGCTACACCTTC
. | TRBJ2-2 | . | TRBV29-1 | CSVGGQGGFGELFF | TGCAGCGTCGGGGGGCAGGGTGGATTCGGGGAGCTGTTTTTT
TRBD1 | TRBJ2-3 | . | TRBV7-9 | CASSTTGLRDTQYF | TGTGCCAGCAGCACGACAGGGTTGAGAGATACGCAGTATTTT
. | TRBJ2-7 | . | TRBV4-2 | CASSQEETSREQYF | TGTGCCAGCAGCCAAGAGGAGACCTCCCGCGAGCAGTACTTC
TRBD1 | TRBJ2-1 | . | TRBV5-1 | CASSLGFSGGRGEQFF | TGCGCCAGCAGCTTGGGTTTTTCAGGGGGTCGAGGTGAGCAGTTCTTC
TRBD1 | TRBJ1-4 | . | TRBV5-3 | CARIVSRGRDEKLFF | TGTGCCCGGATCGTTTCTAGGGGGCGGGATGAAAAACTGTTTTTT
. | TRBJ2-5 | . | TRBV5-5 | CASSLGQNQETQYF | TGTGCCAGCAGCTTGGGACAGAACCAAGAGACCCAGTACTTC
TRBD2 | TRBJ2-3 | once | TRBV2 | CASRRAGVPTDTQYF | TGTGCCAGCAGGCGGGCGGGAGTCCCCACAGATACGCAGTATTTT
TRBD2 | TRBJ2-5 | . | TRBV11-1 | CASSFSSGGEETQYF | TGTGCCAGCAGCTTCAGTAGCGGGGGGGAAGAGACCCAGTACTTC
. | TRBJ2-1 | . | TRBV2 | CASTFYASSYNEQFF | TGTGCCAGCACCTTCTACGCAAGCTCCTACAATGAGCAGTTCTTC